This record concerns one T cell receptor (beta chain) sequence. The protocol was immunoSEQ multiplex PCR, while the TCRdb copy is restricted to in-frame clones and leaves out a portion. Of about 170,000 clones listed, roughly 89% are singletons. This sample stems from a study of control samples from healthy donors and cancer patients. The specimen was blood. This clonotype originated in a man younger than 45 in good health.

The CDR3 region has the DNA TGTGCCAGCAGTTACTCGATGCAGGGGCGGGATGGCTACACCTTC. Amino acids: CASSYSMQGRDGYTF. The rearrangement uses TRBV6-6 and TRBJ1-2; D possibly corresponds to TRBD1 (6 bases). The CDR3 has 15 residues. Germline V CDR1 and CDR2: MNHNY, SVGAGI (reference sequence). Deletions cut 0 bases from V and 6 bases from J, with 14 bases between.